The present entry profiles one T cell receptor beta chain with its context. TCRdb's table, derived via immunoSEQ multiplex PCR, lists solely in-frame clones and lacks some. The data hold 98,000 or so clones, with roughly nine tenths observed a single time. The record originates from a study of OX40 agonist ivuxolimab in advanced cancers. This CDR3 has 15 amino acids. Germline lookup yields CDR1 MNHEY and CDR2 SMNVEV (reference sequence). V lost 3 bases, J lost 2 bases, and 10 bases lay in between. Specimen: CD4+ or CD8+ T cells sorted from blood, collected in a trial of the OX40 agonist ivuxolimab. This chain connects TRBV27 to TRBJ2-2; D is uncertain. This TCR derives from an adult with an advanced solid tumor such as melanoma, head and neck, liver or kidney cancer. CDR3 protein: CASSFGPGNTGELFF. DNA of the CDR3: TGTGCCAGCAGTTTTGGTCCAGGAAACACCGGGGAGCTGTTTTTT.